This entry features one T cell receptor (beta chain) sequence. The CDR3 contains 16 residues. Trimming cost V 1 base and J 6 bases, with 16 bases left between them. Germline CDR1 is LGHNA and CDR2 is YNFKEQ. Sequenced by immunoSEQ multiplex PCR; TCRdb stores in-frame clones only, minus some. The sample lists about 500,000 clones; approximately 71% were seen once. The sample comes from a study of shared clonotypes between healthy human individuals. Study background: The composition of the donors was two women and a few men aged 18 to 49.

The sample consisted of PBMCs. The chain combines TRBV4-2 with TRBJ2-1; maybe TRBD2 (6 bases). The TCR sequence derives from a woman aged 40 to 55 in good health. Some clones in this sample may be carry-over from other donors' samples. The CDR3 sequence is CASSQVGGRLSNEQFF. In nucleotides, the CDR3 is TGTGCCAGCAGCCAAGTAGGAGGGAGACTGTCCAATGAGCAGTTCTTC.